A selection of T cell receptor beta chains follows, all from one sample in a study of blood T cell repertoires in COVID-19. Using immunoSEQ multiplex PCR, the repertoire was profiled, and TCRdb retains in-frame clones only, with some absent. The data show fewer than 350,000 clones, with approximately 86% seen just once and approximately 4% held by the top ten. The sample consisted of PBMCs or T cells enriched from blood (not recorded which). These receptors all stem from a woman between 40 and 55 years old with acute COVID-19. CDR3s include the opening cysteine and the closing phenylalanine or tryptophan. Each record gives: J gene, V gene, clone size, D gene, CDR3 DNA, CDR3 protein. D genes are given only for firm matches. Part of the rows lack a size; the others show once, few, many or a class for expanded clones.

j_call: TRBJ2-7; v_call: TRBV28; clone_size: NA; d_call: NA; cdr3_nt: TGTGCCAGCAGTTTATGGGCAGTCTCCTCCTACGAGCAGTACTTC; cdr3_aa: CASSLWAVSSYEQYF
j_call: TRBJ2-1; v_call: TRBV25-1; clone_size: NA; d_call: TRBD2; cdr3_nt: TGTGCCAGCAGTTCGGGACTAGCGGGGGGGTATGAGCAGTTCTTC; cdr3_aa: CASSSGLAGGYEQFF
j_call: TRBJ1-1; v_call: TRBV28; clone_size: NA; d_call: NA; cdr3_nt: TGTGCCAGCAGACTCAGGACAGTCTTGAACACTGAAGCTTTCTTT; cdr3_aa: CASRLRTVLNTEAFF
j_call: TRBJ2-1; v_call: TRBV24-1; clone_size: NA; d_call: TRBD1; cdr3_nt: TGTGCCACCAGTGATTCCTGGACAGGGCAGAGTGATTACAATGAGCAGTTCTTC; cdr3_aa: CATSDSWTGQSDYNEQFF
j_call: TRBJ2-1; v_call: TRBV9; clone_size: NA; d_call: NA; cdr3_nt: TGTGCCAGCAGCGTAGGGACTTCGCGGTTTAAGGAGGTGAATGAGCAGTTCTTC; cdr3_aa: CASSVGTSRFKEVNEQFF
j_call: TRBJ2-1; v_call: TRBV28; clone_size: NA; d_call: NA; cdr3_nt: TGTGCCAGCAGACCAGGACAGTTTCGCAATGAGCAGTTCTTC; cdr3_aa: CASRPGQFRNEQFF
j_call: TRBJ1-6; v_call: TRBV9; clone_size: NA; d_call: NA; cdr3_nt: TGTGCCAGCAGCCGCGCCGCGGGGGGGCAAAATTCACCCCTCCACTTT; cdr3_aa: CASSRAAGGQNSPLHF
j_call: TRBJ1-5; v_call: TRBV28; clone_size: NA; d_call: TRBD1; cdr3_nt: TGTGCCAGCCAGGGGGGATTGAGCAATCAGCCCCAGCATTTT; cdr3_aa: CASQGGLSNQPQHF
j_call: TRBJ1-5; v_call: TRBV3-1/TRBV3-2; clone_size: NA; d_call: NA; cdr3_nt: TGTGCCAGCAGCCAAGGCCTTACGGGGATTACGGGCAATCAGCCCCAGCATTTT; cdr3_aa: CASSQGLTGITGNQPQHF
j_call: TRBJ2-1; v_call: TRBV9; clone_size: NA; d_call: NA; cdr3_nt: TGTGCCAGCAGCGTCACAGGGTCTTCCTACAATGAGCAGTTCTTC; cdr3_aa: CASSVTGSSYNEQFF
j_call: TRBJ2-5; v_call: TRBV9; clone_size: NA; d_call: NA; cdr3_nt: TGTGCCAGCAGCGTAGCGGCGGGACAGTGGGAGACCCAGTACTTC; cdr3_aa: CASSVAAGQWETQYF
j_call: TRBJ1-4; v_call: TRBV3-1/TRBV3-2; clone_size: NA; d_call: TRBD1; cdr3_nt: TGTGCCAGCAGCCCCCTGACAGGGATGTCGACTAATGAAAAACTGTTTTTT; cdr3_aa: CASSPLTGMSTNEKLFF
j_call: TRBJ1-2; v_call: TRBV7-8; clone_size: once; d_call: NA; cdr3_nt: TGTGCCAGCAGCTCGGGAGACTCCCTTGGTTACTATGGCTACACCTTC; cdr3_aa: CASSSGDSLGYYGYTF
j_call: TRBJ2-5; v_call: TRBV5-6; clone_size: NA; d_call: NA; cdr3_nt: TGTGCCAGCAGCTCTTCCCCATCCGAGGGGACCCAGTACTTC; cdr3_aa: CASSSSPSEGTQYF
j_call: TRBJ1-3; v_call: TRBV29-1; clone_size: NA; d_call: TRBD1; cdr3_nt: TGCAGCGCTTACAGGGGGTCGGACGGAAACACCATATATTTT; cdr3_aa: CSAYRGSDGNTIYF
j_call: TRBJ1-5; v_call: TRBV6-2/TRBV6-3; clone_size: NA; d_call: NA; cdr3_nt: TGTGCCAGCAGTTACCCAGGAAGTCGCAATCAGCCCCAGCATTTT; cdr3_aa: CASSYPGSRNQPQHF
j_call: TRBJ1-6; v_call: TRBV15; clone_size: NA; d_call: NA; cdr3_nt: TGTGCCACCAGCAGAGTACAGAAAGGGAGGGTGGATAATTCACCCCTCCACTTT; cdr3_aa: CATSRVQKGRVDNSPLHF
j_call: TRBJ1-5; v_call: TRBV12-5; clone_size: NA; d_call: TRBD1; cdr3_nt: TGTGCTAGTGGTTTGGTAAATCGGGGGACAGGGATTATCTCGGGACGGATATATCAGCCCCAGCATTTT; cdr3_aa: CASGLVNRGTGIISGRIYQPQHF
j_call: TRBJ2-1; v_call: TRBV18; clone_size: NA; d_call: NA; cdr3_nt: TGTGCCAGCTCACCAAACCCAGGGGACGTGCAGTTCTTC; cdr3_aa: CASSPNPGDVQFF
j_call: TRBJ2-7; v_call: TRBV6-2/TRBV6-3; clone_size: once; d_call: TRBD1; cdr3_nt: TGTGCCAGCAGTTACCCTGGACAGGGTCTGGGGGAGCAGTACTTC; cdr3_aa: CASSYPGQGLGEQYF
j_call: TRBJ1-6; v_call: TRBV2; clone_size: NA; d_call: TRBD1; cdr3_nt: TGTGCCAGCAGACCCGGGACAGAGTATAATTCACCCCTCCACTTT; cdr3_aa: CASRPGTEYNSPLHF
j_call: TRBJ2-1; v_call: TRBV7-2; clone_size: NA; d_call: NA; cdr3_nt: TGTGCCAGCAGCTTCCACAGCCAGATCTACAATGAGCAGTTCTTC; cdr3_aa: CASSFHSQIYNEQFF
j_call: TRBJ2-1; v_call: TRBV5-6; clone_size: NA; d_call: TRBD2; cdr3_nt: TGTGCCAGCAGCTTGTTAGCGGGGGGGAAATATGAGCAGTTCTTC; cdr3_aa: CASSLLAGGKYEQFF
j_call: TRBJ2-2; v_call: TRBV11-3; clone_size: NA; d_call: TRBD2; cdr3_nt: TGTGCCAGCAGCTTTGGTAGCGGGACCGCCGGGGAGCTGTTTTTT; cdr3_aa: CASSFGSGTAGELFF
j_call: TRBJ2-7; v_call: TRBV12-3/TRBV12-4; clone_size: NA; d_call: NA; cdr3_nt: TGTGCCAGCAGTTCAGGGTTCCCCTACGAGCAGTACTTC; cdr3_aa: CASSSGFPYEQYF
j_call: TRBJ2-7; v_call: TRBV9; clone_size: NA; d_call: TRBD1; cdr3_nt: TGTGCCAGCAGCGTGGACGACAGGGGATCCTACGAGCAGTACTTC; cdr3_aa: CASSVDDRGSYEQYF
j_call: TRBJ1-1; v_call: TRBV5-1; clone_size: few; d_call: NA; cdr3_nt: TGCGCCAGCAGCCTGGACCCGAGCACTGAAGCTTTCTTT; cdr3_aa: CASSLDPSTEAFF
j_call: TRBJ1-5; v_call: TRBV7-2; clone_size: NA; d_call: NA; cdr3_nt: TGTGCCAGCCAAGCTTCGGGGGGAAGAGGGCATCAGCCCCAGCATTTT; cdr3_aa: CASQASGGRGHQPQHF
j_call: TRBJ2-1; v_call: TRBV4-2; clone_size: NA; d_call: NA; cdr3_nt: TGTGCCAGCAGCCAAGACTGGAGCAATGAGCAGTTCTTC; cdr3_aa: CASSQDWSNEQFF
j_call: TRBJ2-2; v_call: TRBV7-3; clone_size: NA; d_call: TRBD2; cdr3_nt: TGTGCCAGCAGCTTAGGGACTAGCGGGAGCAAGAGAACCGGGGAGCTGTTTTTT; cdr3_aa: CASSLGTSGSKRTGELFF
j_call: TRBJ1-2; v_call: TRBV6-5; clone_size: NA; d_call: TRBD1; cdr3_nt: TGTGCCAGCACTCGGACAGGGGGCGACTATGGCTACACCTTC; cdr3_aa: CASTRTGGDYGYTF
j_call: TRBJ2-3; v_call: TRBV9; clone_size: once; d_call: TRBD2; cdr3_nt: TGTGCCAGCAGCGTAGTCCCCGGGACTAGCGGGACGGATACGCAGTATTTT; cdr3_aa: CASSVVPGTSGTDTQYF
j_call: TRBJ2-3; v_call: TRBV5-1; clone_size: NA; d_call: TRBD1; cdr3_nt: TGCGCCAGCAGCCCATCGGGACAGGGAGCGCAGTATTTT; cdr3_aa: CASSPSGQGAQYF
j_call: TRBJ1-2; v_call: TRBV19; clone_size: NA; d_call: NA; cdr3_nt: TGTGCCAGTAGTACCGAACAGGGCCACTATGGCTACACCTTC; cdr3_aa: CASSTEQGHYGYTF
j_call: TRBJ1-4; v_call: TRBV27; clone_size: NA; d_call: TRBD1; cdr3_nt: TGTGCCAGCAGTTTCAGGGGGGCCACAACTAATGAAAAACTGTTTTTT; cdr3_aa: CASSFRGATTNEKLFF
j_call: TRBJ2-3; v_call: TRBV10-3; clone_size: NA; d_call: TRBD1; cdr3_nt: TGTGCCATCAGTGTAGGGACAGGGACAGATACGCAGTATTTT; cdr3_aa: CAISVGTGTDTQYF
j_call: TRBJ1-2; v_call: TRBV7-2; clone_size: NA; d_call: NA; cdr3_nt: TGTGCCAGCAGCTACCTTGGACGGGAACTCTATGGCTACACCTTC; cdr3_aa: CASSYLGRELYGYTF
j_call: TRBJ1-5; v_call: TRBV6-6; clone_size: NA; d_call: NA; cdr3_nt: TGTGCCAGCAGTTACTCCGGACTTGATCAGCCCCAGCATTTT; cdr3_aa: CASSYSGLDQPQHF